This note documents a single T cell receptor (beta chain) sequence. Its antigen is as yet unknown. The sample is drawn from a study of T cell responses to AZD1222 COVID-19 vaccine. Study results and caveats: In a largely white British group with more females than males, clonal diversity was possibly underestimated. Nearly half of spike-specific TCRs reportedly go after variant regions that carry no mutations. The number of AZD1222 recipients seropositive at baseline was only 6 or 7. Mapped onto spike, vaccine-associated CD4 TCRs spanned it and were dominant at 160-218 and 743-854.

Trimming pared 3 bases from V and 3 bases from J, leaving 9 bases between. CDR3 length equals 12 residues. Germline CDR1 and CDR2: SQVTM and ANQGSEA. The data were produced by immunoSEQ multiplex PCR, yet TCRdb's version contains in-frame clones alone and is incomplete. The data contain 150,000 to 200,000 clones, 80% to 95% of them seen just once; the ten biggest clones take up around 4.3%. The sample in question was peripheral blood, obtained on day 0 of AZD1222 vaccination. This rearrangement joins TRBV29-1 to TRBJ2-7; no definite D call. The TCR comes from an adult in good health. The CDR3 DNA follows: TGCAGCGTTGATGCAGACCACTACGAGCAGTACTTC. Its translation: CSVDADHYEQYF.